This TCR beta chain was recovered during a study of blood T cell repertoires in COVID-19 (TCRdb year 2020). Background for the entire study: Samples covering the acute and convalescent phases of COVID-19 were provided by collaborators in the United States, Italy and Spain. The material from the prospective study consisted of cDNA or gDNA derived from T cells, B-cell-depleted T cells, or PBMCs. The dataset comprised deeply sampled blood TCRbeta repertoires from subjects exposed to, actively infected with, or recovered from COVID-19. The repertoires were released in a freely available public database meant as a resource for research on the immune response to SARS-CoV-2. Samples were obtained from the ongoing ImmuneRACE study (first 160 participants) and from 1,000 to 1,500 subjects provided by 6 global collaborators. Nearly every sample came with metadata listing a de-identified subject ID, COVID-19 status, age in years and sex. Where HLA class I and class II types were available, the types were taken from metadata supplied by the sample provider, not from assay-based typing. General conclusions and limits of the study: Clinical and demographic metadata were provided uncurated, with the amount varying by source and participant.

TCRbeta CDR3 regions were amplified from genomic DNA by means of the immunoSEQ Assay, a bias-controlled multiplex PCR. Per the original workflow: Within the assay, amplification of reference gene primers was used to estimate how many nucleated cells each sample contained. Sequence reads were collapsed and filtered to measure the absolute abundance of every unique TCRbeta CDR3 rearrangement. Productive Simpson clonality was computed per sample as the square root of Simpson's diversity index over productive rearrangements. TCRdb took this table from immuneACCESS and kept in-frame rearrangements with V and J called. Such tables lack part of the clones; where checked against another copy, unresolved V genes explain under half of the gap, and the rest is unexplained. The V and J calls and clone size were taken over from that table, and D and trimming were inferred from the DNA. The sample includes 15,000 to 20,000 clones, with 85% to 95% observed a single time. The ten largest clones add up to under 7% of the sample.

Each collaborating institution followed its own protocols to collect whole blood in K2EDTA tubes. For TCRbeta analysis, collaborators shipped samples in one of three forms: frozen whole blood, isolated PBMCs, or DNA extracted from either of those sample types. Worth noting for this clone: Its specific antigen is unknown. The record has no base qualities; no much larger clone is one base away.

As encoded in the germline V gene (reference sequence), CDR1 is LNHDA while CDR2 is SQIVND. From its cysteine to its phenylalanine, the CDR3 spans 12 amino acids. The DNA shown is the 36-base CDR3, in frame from base 1. Trimmed from V: 6 bases; trimmed from J: 4 bases; junction bases lacking a gene match: 1. The TCR sequence derives from a human donor in a cohort sampled during active COVID-19. Recombination linked TRBV19 to TRBJ2-5; 8 central bases correspond to TRBD2. Source material: peripheral blood. The DNA reads as follows: TGTGCCAGTAGGAGCGGGGGAGAGACCCAGTACTTC. Translated, this gives CASRSGGETQYF.